What follows are 20 T cell receptor beta chains derived from one specimen sequenced in a study of OX40 agonist ivuxolimab in advanced cancers. Generated by immunoSEQ multiplex PCR, the TCRdb table keeps only in-frame clones and is missing some. Of about 12,000 clones listed, approximately 78% are singletons. Material: CD4+ or CD8+ T cells sorted from blood, obtained in a trial of the OX40 agonist ivuxolimab. These receptors were taken from an adult with an advanced solid tumor such as melanoma, head and neck, liver or kidney cancer.

V gene TRBV11-2 combines with J gene TRBJ2-3; D gene uncertain. V was trimmed by 8 bases and J by 0 bases, leaving 9 bases between them. The CDR3 has 13 amino acids. Germline lookup yields CDR1 SGHAT and CDR2 FQNNGV. The CDR3 DNA reads TGTGCCAGCTCTCGTGGAAGCACAGATACGCAGTATTTT. It encodes CASSRGSTDTQYF. Full variable domain (missing parts from reference TRBV11-2 and TRBJ2-3): EAGVAQSPRYKIIEKRQSVAFWCNPISGHATLYWYQQILGQGPKLLIQFQNNGVVDDSQLPKDRFSAERLKGVDSTLKIQPAKLEDSAVYLCASSRGSTDTQYFGPGTRLTVL.

The chain combines TRBV29-1 with TRBJ2-1; TRBD1 or TRBD2 may be the D gene (6 bases each). Trimming left V 5 bases short and J 5 bases short, with 28 bases between. CDR1 and CDR2 (germline): SQVTM, ANQGSEA. The CDR3 extends over 18 amino acids. CDR3 protein: CSVRGPTRGEATNNEQFF. The CDR3 DNA sequence: TGCAGCGTTCGGGGGCCAACCCGCGGGGAGGCGACCAACAATGAGCAGTTCTTC.

V usage is TRBV29-1 and J usage is TRBJ2-1; 9 nucleotides match TRBD2. Per germline, CDR1 SQVTM and CDR2 ANQGSEA. V lost 7 bases, J lost 4 bases, and 5 bases stayed unmatched. The CDR3 consists of 13 residues. The CDR3 region is CSAAAGGYNEQFF. In DNA, the CDR3 is TGCAGCGCCGCGGCGGGAGGGTACAATGAGCAGTTCTTC.

The chain recombines TRBV7-9 with TRBJ2-5; TRBD1 aligns across 10 bases. Germline assignment: CDR1 SEHNR and CDR2 FQNEAQ (reference sequence). The V and J ends lost 5 bases and 3 bases, in that order; junction bases with no gene match: 9. The CDR3 is made up of 16 amino acids. This chain's CDR3 is CASSPRQGAHEETQYF. DNA of the CDR3: TGTGCCAGCAGCCCCAGACAGGGGGCGCATGAAGAGACCCAGTACTTC. Full variable domain (outside the CDR3, taken from reference TRBV7-9 and TRBJ2-5): DTGVSQNPRHKITKRGQNVTFRCDPISEHNRLYWYRQTLGQGPEFLTYFQNEAQLEKSRLLSDRFSAERPKGSFSTLEIQRTEQGDSAMYLCASSPRQGAHEETQYFGPGTRLLVL.

The chain links TRBV29-1 to TRBJ2-7, with 7 bases lining up with TRBD1. Germline-derived CDR1 and CDR2 are SQVTM and ANQGSEA. J gave up 11 bases and V 2 bases, and 6 bases lay outside the gene matches. CDR3 size: 11 residues. This CDR3 reads CSVERGQGEYF. In DNA, the CDR3 is TGCAGCGTTGAAAGGGGGCAGGGGGAGTACTTC.

This clone was observed once. The J gene is TRBJ2-7, the V gene TRBV21-1. TRBV21-1 is a pseudogene locus. The CDR3 length is 16 residues. The CDR3 loop reads CASSKARDGASYEQYF. CDR3 in DNA: TGTGCCAGCAGCAAAGCCAGGGACGGAGCGTCCTACGAGCAGTACTTC.

The chain recombines TRBV27 with TRBJ2-2; either TRBD1 or TRBD2 may supply D (5 bases each). Germline CDR1 reads MNHEY; CDR2 reads SMNVEV (reference sequence). The CDR3 is made up of 15 amino acids. Trimming removed 1 base from V and 3 bases from J, with 9 bases in between. This CDR3 is CASSLFQGHTGELFF. The CDR3 DNA sequence: TGTGCCAGCAGTTTATTTCAGGGACACACCGGGGAGCTGTTTTTT.

The rearrangement joins TRBV9 to TRBJ1-2; D gene unclear. CDR1 is SGDLS and CDR2 is YYNGEE in the germline V gene. This CDR3 is built from 11 residues. With 3 bases removed from V and 8 bases from J, the gap between germline ends came to 8 bases. The chain's CDR3 is CASSGAPGYTF. Written as DNA, the CDR3 is TGTGCCAGCAGCGGAGCGCCCGGCTACACCTTC.

This sequence joins TRBV6-1 and TRBJ2-7; TRBD1 agrees at 11 bases. Germline lookup yields CDR1 MNHNS and CDR2 SASEGT. V dropped 5 bases and J dropped 5; count of bases not matched to a gene: 5. CDR3 length: 14 amino acids. This CDR3 is CASSNRDRGNEQYF. The CDR3 DNA sequence: TGTGCCAGCAGTAACCGGGACAGGGGGAACGAGCAGTACTTC.

The chain carries TRBV30 and TRBJ2-2; D is undetermined. V lost 0 bases and J 6 bases, leaving 5 bases between the germline ends. This CDR3 is built from 12 residues. Germline V gene lookup returns CDR1 GTSNPN and CDR2 SVGIG (reference sequence). The CDR3 reads CAWSVRSGELFF. As DNA, the CDR3 is TGTGCCTGGAGTGTAAGATCCGGGGAGCTGTTTTTT. The full variable domain, in which reference TRBV30 and TRBJ2-2 provide the parts outside the CDR3, is SQTIHQWPATLVQPVGSPLSLECTVEGTSNPNLYWYRQAAGRGLQLLFYSVGIGQISSEVPQNLSASRPQDRQFILSSKKLLLSDSGFYLCAWSVRSGELFFGEGSRLTVL.

The chain uses TRBV6-5 and TRBJ1-5; no firm D call. CDR3 length equals 15 residues. CDR1 and CDR2 (germline): MNHEY, SVGAGI. The V end was cut by 3 bases, the J end by 2 bases, with 11 bases between. Here the CDR3 reads CASSYTDMGNQPQHF. The CDR3 nucleotides read TGTGCCAGCAGTTATACAGATATGGGCAATCAGCCCCAGCATTTT.

The chain employs TRBV4-2 and TRBJ1-4; D might be TRBD1 (6 bases). The CDR3 spans 15 residues. Germline values: CDR1 LGHNA, CDR2 YNFKEQ. V was trimmed by 3 bases and J by 4 bases, leaving 12 bases between them. Written as DNA, the CDR3 is TGTGCCAGCAGCCATCAGGCGGACAGTAATGAAAAACTGTTTTTT. This encodes CASSHQADSNEKLFF.

The chain joins TRBV7-9 to TRBJ2-1, with D maybe TRBD2 (6 bases). There are 12 residues in the CDR3. Trimming shortened V by 10 bases and J by 10 bases, and 17 bases separated the two germline ends. Germline V gene lookup returns CDR1 SEHNR and CDR2 FQNEAQ (reference sequence). The CDR3 is CAIGGVLKEQFF. The CDR3 bases are TGTGCCATCGGCGGGGTACTAAAGGAGCAGTTCTTC.

The chain links TRBV6-1 to TRBJ2-7, with D tentatively TRBD1 (5 bases). The V end was cut by 5 bases, the J end by 2 bases, with 16 bases between. Germline values: CDR1 MNHNS, CDR2 SASEGT. This CDR3 contains 15 residues. CDR3 sequence reads: CASSLTGQAPYEQYF. For the CDR3, the DNA is TGTGCCAGCAGTCTCACAGGCCAGGCCCCCTACGAGCAGTACTTC.

This chain joins TRBV15 and TRBJ1-5; 9 bases align to TRBD1. V lost 5 bases to trimming and J lost 6 bases; unmatched junction nucleotides: 8. Germline CDR1 is LNHNV and CDR2 is YYDKDF (reference sequence). This CDR3 has 15 residues. The CDR3 DNA sequence: TGTGCCACCAGCCCCTTTGACAGGGGGGGTCAGCCCCAGCATTTT. Protein sequence: CATSPFDRGGQPQHF.

The chain has TRBV4-3 and TRBJ2-7; D is perhaps TRBD2 (6 bases). The V gene's germline CDR1 is LGHNA and CDR2 YSLEER. V dropped 1 base and J dropped 5 bases, with 9 bases sitting between them. The CDR3 runs 13 residues. CDR3 nucleotide sequence: TGCGCCAGCAGCCAAGTCGGGAGCCACGAGCAGTACTTC. Its translation: CASSQVGSHEQYF.

The chain joins TRBV19 to TRBJ1-5; D gene unclear. The CDR3 is 15 amino acids. Germline assignment: CDR1 LNHDA and CDR2 SQIVND (reference sequence). Trimming took off 7 bases at V and 0 bases at J, with 13 bases between the two ends. CDR3 residues: CASNSGPFSNQPQHF. CDR3 nucleotide sequence: TGTGCCAGTAACTCCGGCCCCTTTAGCAATCAGCCCCAGCATTTT.

V and J are TRBV7-8 and TRBJ2-7; D unclear. The CDR3 consists of 14 residues. Per the germline V gene, CDR1 is SGHVS and CDR2 is FQNEAQ. Trimming stripped 0 bases from V and 3 bases from J, with 9 bases between. Written as DNA, the CDR3 is TGTGCCAGCAGCTTAGCAAACTTCTTCTACGAGCAGTACTTC. Translated: CASSLANFFYEQYF.

J is TRBJ1-6 and V is TRBV2; TRBD1 might be the D (6 bases). The CDR3 is 13 residues long. Trimming stripped 6 bases from V and 7 bases from J, with 10 bases between. Germline CDR1 reads SNHLY; CDR2 reads FYNNEI. The DNA for the CDR3 is TGTGCCAGCAGAACAGGGATCAATTCACCCCTCCACTTT. Protein product: CASRTGINSPLHF.

The rearrangement uses TRBV19 and TRBJ2-7; D possibly corresponds to TRBD2 (6 bases). The CDR3 spans 15 residues. V was cut by 4 bases and J by 1 base, with 14 bases left in between. The germline CDR1 and CDR2 sequences are LNHDA and SQIVND (reference sequence). CDR3 sequence (DNA): TGTGCCAGTAGTAGAGGGACTCCCACATCCTACGAGCAGTACTTC. Amino acids: CASSRGTPTSYEQYF.